Listed here are 6 T cell receptor beta chains from one sample, sequenced in a study of blood T cell repertoires in COVID-19. The data were produced by immunoSEQ multiplex PCR, yet TCRdb's version contains in-frame clones alone and is incomplete. Here the sample spans approximately 220,000 clones, 86% being singletons. Sequenced: peripheral blood. These receptors came from a man aged 50 to 59 with acute or convalescent COVID-19.

The chain links TRBV28 to TRBJ2-5; 9 nucleotides match TRBD2. V lost 4 bases to trimming and J lost 1 base; unmatched junction nucleotides: 7. The CDR3 loop spans 16 amino acids. Germline CDR1 MDHEN, CDR2 SYDVKM. Written as DNA, the CDR3 is TGTGCCAGCAGTTCTCTAGCGGGGCCCCTCCAAGAGACCCAGTACTTC. Protein: CASSSLAGPLQETQYF.

This chain connects TRBV6-5 to TRBJ1-5, with a possible D match to TRBD1 (6 bases). V was trimmed by 2 bases and J by 6 bases, leaving 11 bases between them. Per the germline V gene, CDR1 is MNHEY and CDR2 is SVGAGI. The CDR3 runs 14 residues. CDR3 in amino acids: CASSYTGGGQPQHF. The CDR3 DNA reads TGTGCCAGCAGTTACACGGGGGGCGGTCAGCCCCAGCATTTT.

The rearrangement joins TRBV6-6 to TRBJ2-1; D not resolved. Germline CDR1 MNHNY, CDR2 SVGAGI (reference sequence). The CDR3 has 13 amino acids. V was shortened by 0 bases and J by 7 bases, with 7 bases between the two germline ends. The CDR3 is CASSYSTYNEQFF. CDR3 coding DNA: TGTGCCAGCAGTTACTCGACATATAATGAGCAGTTCTTC.

CDR3 coding DNA: TGTGCCAGTACCCGGGGCCGCGGGGGCAATCAGCCCCAGCATTTT. It specifies CASTRGRGGNQPQHF. The chain is built from TRBV19 and TRBJ1-5; tentative D call: TRBD1 (5 bases). V was cut by 7 bases and J by 2 bases, with 15 bases left in between. The CDR3 runs to 15 residues. Germline CDR1 and CDR2: LNHDA and SQIVND (reference sequence).

On this clone: The same CDR3 can be traced to other DNA sequences in this sample. The genes are TRBV6-5 and TRBJ1-1, with D possibly being TRBD1 (6 bases). V lost 6 bases to trimming and J lost 1 base, with 12 bases between them. There are 14 residues in the CDR3. Per the germline V gene, CDR1 is MNHEY and CDR2 is SVGAGI. The CDR3 loop is CASSPDRRNTEAFF. CDR3 in DNA: TGTGCCAGCAGCCCCGACAGGCGGAACACTGAAGCTTTCTTT.

The chain combines TRBV21-1 with TRBJ1-5; the table names TRBD1, a call not compared with the DNA. TRBV21-1 constitutes a pseudogene. The length of the CDR3 is 17 residues. The CDR3 DNA sequence: TGTGCCAGCAGCAGATTCCCAACCCAGGGGCAAAGCCAGCCCCAGCATTTT. Its protein product is CASSRFPTQGQSQPQHF.